The T cell receptor beta chain described here comes from a study of T-cell memory formation after mild COVID-19. Overall study context: Clustering of TCRs was largely donor specific. Study-level results: Pre-infection memory contained some responding clones, which suggested that cross-reactive memory had joined.

A note on this clonotype: Its specificity is not known.

V was cut by 7 bases and J by 4 bases, with 19 bases left in between. This CDR3 has 14 residues. CDR1 is DFQATT and CDR2 is SNEGSKA in the germline V gene (reference sequence). Employing constant-segment primers, 5'RACE generated TCR alpha and TCR beta cDNA libraries bearing sample barcodes and UMIs. TCRdb re-derived calls from the 5' RACE reads in MiXCR, one entry per CDR3 protein. Of 250,000 to 350,000 distinct CDR3 sequences listed, about 16% are singletons. The sequencing sample was made of PBMCs or a T cell subset sorted from them (not recorded which). This chain links TRBV20-1 with TRBJ1-1, with D possibly being TRBD1 (5 bases). This TCR was sampled from a man between 18 and 35 years old who had mild COVID-19 (a few samples of this study predate the infection). Cell type and time point are not known. The CDR3 DNA reads TGCAGTGTTCCATCCCCTGGGACTTTCACTGAAGCTTTCTTT. Amino acids: CSVPSPGTFTEAFF.